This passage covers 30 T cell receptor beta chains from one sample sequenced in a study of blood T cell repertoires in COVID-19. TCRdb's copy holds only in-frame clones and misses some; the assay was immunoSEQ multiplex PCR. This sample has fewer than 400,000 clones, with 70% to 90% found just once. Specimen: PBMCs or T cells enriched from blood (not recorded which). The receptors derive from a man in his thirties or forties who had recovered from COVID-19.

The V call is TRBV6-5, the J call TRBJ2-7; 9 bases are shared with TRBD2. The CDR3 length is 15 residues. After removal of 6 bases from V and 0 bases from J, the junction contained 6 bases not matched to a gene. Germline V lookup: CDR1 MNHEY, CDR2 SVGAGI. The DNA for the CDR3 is TGTGCCAGCAGAAAAGCGGGGGGACTCTCCTACGAGCAGTACTTC. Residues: CASRKAGGLSYEQYF.

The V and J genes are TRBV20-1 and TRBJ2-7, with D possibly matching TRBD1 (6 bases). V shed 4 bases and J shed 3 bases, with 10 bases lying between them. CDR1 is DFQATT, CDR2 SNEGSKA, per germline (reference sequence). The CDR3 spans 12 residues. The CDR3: CSATEGGYEQYF. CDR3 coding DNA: TGCAGTGCTACTGAAGGGGGCTACGAGCAGTACTTC.

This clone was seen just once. DNA of the CDR3: TGTGCCAGCAGCGTATGGTCGACTGGGACAGATACGCAGTATTTT. Translated, it gives CASSVWSTGTDTQYF. The rearrangement joins TRBV9 to TRBJ2-3, with no clear D. The CDR3 runs to 15 residues. Trimming took off 1 base at V and 3 bases at J, with 12 bases between the two ends. Per germline, CDR1 SGDLS and CDR2 YYNGEE.

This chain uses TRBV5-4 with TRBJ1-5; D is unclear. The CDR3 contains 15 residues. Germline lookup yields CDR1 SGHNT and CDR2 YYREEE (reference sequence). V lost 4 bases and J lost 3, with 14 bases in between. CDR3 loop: CASSSAEQSNQPQHF. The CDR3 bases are TGTGCCAGCAGCAGTGCGGAGCAGTCCAATCAGCCCCAGCATTTT.

CDR3 protein: CASSIEGARTDTQYF. The CDR3 DNA reads as TGTGCCAGTAGTATTGAAGGGGCCCGCACAGATACGCAGTATTTT. The genes are TRBV19 and TRBJ2-3, with a tentative D call TRBD1 (5 bases). The CDR3 spans 15 residues. Germline V gene sequence: CDR1 LNHDA, CDR2 SQIVND (reference sequence). Trimming shortened V by 3 bases and J by 1 base, and 11 bases separated the two germline ends.

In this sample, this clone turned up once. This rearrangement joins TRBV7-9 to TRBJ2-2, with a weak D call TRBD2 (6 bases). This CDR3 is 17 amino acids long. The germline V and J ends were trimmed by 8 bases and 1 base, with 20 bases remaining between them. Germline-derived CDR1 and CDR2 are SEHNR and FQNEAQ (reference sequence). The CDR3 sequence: CASPRGTARMNTGELFF. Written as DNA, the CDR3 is TGTGCCAGCCCCCGGGGGACTGCCCGGATGAACACCGGGGAGCTGTTTTTT.

The CDR3 region has the DNA TGCAGTGCTACCTCGAACACTGAAGCTTTCTTT. Translating gives CSATSNTEAFF. This sequence joins TRBV20-1 and TRBJ1-1; D call uncertain. Germline values: CDR1 DFQATT, CDR2 SNEGSKA (reference sequence). V was trimmed by 4 bases and J by 1 base, leaving 4 bases between them. This CDR3 is 11 amino acids long.

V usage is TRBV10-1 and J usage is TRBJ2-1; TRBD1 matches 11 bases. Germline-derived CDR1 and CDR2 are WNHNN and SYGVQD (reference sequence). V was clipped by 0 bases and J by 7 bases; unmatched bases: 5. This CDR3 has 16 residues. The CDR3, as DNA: TGCGCCAGCAGTGAGTCTTGGGGGACAGGGGGAAATGAGCAGTTCTTC. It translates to CASSESWGTGGNEQFF.

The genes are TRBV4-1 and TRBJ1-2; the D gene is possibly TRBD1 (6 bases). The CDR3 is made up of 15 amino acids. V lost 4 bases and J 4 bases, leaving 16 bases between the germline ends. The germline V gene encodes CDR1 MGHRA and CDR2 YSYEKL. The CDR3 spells CASSRTGTHLYGYTF. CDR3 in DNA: TGCGCCAGCAGCCGCACCGGGACACATCTCTATGGCTACACCTTC.

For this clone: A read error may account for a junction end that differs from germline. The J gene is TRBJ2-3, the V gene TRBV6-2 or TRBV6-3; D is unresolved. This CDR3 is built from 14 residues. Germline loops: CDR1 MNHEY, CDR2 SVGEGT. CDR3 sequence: CASSFVPRTDTQYF. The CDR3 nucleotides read TGTGCTAGCAGTTTCGTCCCCCGCACAGATACGCAGTATTTT.

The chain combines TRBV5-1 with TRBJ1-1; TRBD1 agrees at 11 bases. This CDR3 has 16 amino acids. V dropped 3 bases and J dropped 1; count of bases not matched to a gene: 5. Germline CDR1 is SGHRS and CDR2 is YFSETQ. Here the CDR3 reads CASSSGTGGRNTEAFF. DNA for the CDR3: TGCGCCAGCAGCTCAGGGACAGGGGGTAGGAACACTGAAGCTTTCTTT.

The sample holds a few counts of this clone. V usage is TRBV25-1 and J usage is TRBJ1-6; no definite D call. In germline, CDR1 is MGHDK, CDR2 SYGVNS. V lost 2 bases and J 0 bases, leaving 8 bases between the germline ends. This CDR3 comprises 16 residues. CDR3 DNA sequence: TGTGCCAGCAGTGAAGATTCGAGCTCCTATAATTCACCCCTCCACTTT. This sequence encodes CASSEDSSSYNSPLHF. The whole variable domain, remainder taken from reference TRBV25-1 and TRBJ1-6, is EADIYQTPRYLVIGTGKKITLECSQTMGHDKMYWYQQDPGMELHLIHYSYGVNSTEKGDLSSESTVSRIRTEHFPLTLESARPSHTSQYLCASSEDSSSYNSPLHFGNGTRLTVT.

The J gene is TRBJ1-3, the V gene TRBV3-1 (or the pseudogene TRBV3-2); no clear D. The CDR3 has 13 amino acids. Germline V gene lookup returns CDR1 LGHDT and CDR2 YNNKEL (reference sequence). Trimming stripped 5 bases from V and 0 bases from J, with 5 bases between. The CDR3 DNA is TGTGCCAGCAGCGCAGACTCTGGAAACACCATATATTTT. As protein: CASSADSGNTIYF.

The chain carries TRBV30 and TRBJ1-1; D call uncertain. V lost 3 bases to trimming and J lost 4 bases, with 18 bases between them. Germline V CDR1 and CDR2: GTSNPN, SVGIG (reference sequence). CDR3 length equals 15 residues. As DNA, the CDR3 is TGTGCCTGGAGCTGGGGAGGAGGGAGGAGCACTGAAGCTTTCTTT. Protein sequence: CAWSWGGGRSTEAFF.

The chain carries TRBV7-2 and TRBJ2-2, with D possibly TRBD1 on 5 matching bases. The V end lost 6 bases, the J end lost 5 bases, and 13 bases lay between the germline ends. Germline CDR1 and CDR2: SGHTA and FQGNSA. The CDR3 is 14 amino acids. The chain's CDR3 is CASREQGRTGELFF. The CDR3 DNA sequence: TGTGCCAGCAGAGAGCAGGGAAGGACCGGGGAGCTGTTTTTT. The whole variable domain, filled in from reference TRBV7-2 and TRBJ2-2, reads GAGVSQSPSNKVTEKGKDVELRCDPISGHTALYWYRQSLGQGLEFLIYFQGNSAPDKSGLPSDRFSAERTGGSVSTLTIQRTQQEDSAVYLCASREQGRTGELFFGEGSRLTVL.

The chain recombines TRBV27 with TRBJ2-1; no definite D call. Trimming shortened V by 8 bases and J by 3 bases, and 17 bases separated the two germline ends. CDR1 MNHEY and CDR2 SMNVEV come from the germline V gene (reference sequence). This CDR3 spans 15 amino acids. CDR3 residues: CASGRFSVGYNEQFF. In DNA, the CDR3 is TGTGCCAGCGGTCGGTTCTCGGTTGGCTACAATGAGCAGTTCTTC.

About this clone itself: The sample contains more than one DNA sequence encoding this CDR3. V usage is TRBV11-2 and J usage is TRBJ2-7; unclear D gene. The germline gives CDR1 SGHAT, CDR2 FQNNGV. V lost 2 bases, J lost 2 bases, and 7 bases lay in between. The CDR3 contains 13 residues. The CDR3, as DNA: TGTGCCAGCAGCTTAATGTCGGCCTACGAGCAGTACTTC. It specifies CASSLMSAYEQYF.

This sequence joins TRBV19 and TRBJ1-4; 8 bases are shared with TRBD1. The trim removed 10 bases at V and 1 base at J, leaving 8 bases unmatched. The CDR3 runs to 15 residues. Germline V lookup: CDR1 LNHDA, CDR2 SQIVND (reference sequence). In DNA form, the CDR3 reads TGTGCCAACACAGGGGGAAGAAGAACTAATGAAAAACTGTTTTTT. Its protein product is CANTGGRRTNEKLFF.

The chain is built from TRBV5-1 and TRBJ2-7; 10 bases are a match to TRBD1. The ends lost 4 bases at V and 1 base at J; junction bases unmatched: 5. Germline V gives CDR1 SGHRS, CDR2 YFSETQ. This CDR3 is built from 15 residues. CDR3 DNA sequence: TGCGCCAGCAGCAGGCCGGGACAGGGGTCCTACGAGCAGTACTTC. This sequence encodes CASSRPGQGSYEQYF.

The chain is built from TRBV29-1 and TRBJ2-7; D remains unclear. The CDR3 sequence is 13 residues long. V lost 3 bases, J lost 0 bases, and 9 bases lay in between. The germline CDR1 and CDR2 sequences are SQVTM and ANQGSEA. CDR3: CSVDLPSSYEQYF. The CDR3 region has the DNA TGCAGCGTTGACCTCCCTAGCTCCTACGAGCAGTACTTC.

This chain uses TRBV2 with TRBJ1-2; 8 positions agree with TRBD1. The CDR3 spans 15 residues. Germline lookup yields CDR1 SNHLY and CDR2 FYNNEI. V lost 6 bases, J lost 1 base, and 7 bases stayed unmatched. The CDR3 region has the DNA TGTGCCAGCAGGGAGAAGACAGGGGTTAACTATGGCTACACCTTC. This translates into CASREKTGVNYGYTF.

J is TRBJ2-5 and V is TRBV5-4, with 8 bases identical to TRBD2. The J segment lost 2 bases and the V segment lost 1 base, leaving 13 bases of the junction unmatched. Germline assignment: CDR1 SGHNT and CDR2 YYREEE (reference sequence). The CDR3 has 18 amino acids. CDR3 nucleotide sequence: TGTGCCAGCAGCTTGCTTGGAAGGGGAGCGGGGGCGCAAGAGACCCAGTACTTC. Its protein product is CASSLLGRGAGAQETQYF.

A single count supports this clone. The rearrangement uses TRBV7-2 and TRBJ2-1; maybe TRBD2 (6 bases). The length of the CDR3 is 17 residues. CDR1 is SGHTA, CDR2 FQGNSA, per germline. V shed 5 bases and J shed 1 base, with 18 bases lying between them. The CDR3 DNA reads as TGTGCCAGCAGCCCCCATCTCTCGGGAGCGTCCTACAATGAGCAGTTCTTC. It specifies CASSPHLSGASYNEQFF.

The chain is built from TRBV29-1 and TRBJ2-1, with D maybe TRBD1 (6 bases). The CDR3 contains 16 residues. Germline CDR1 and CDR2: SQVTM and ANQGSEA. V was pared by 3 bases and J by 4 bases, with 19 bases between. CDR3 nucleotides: TGCAGCGTTGACGGTCAGGACAGTCCTTTTTACAATGAGCAGTTCTTC. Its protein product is CSVDGQDSPFYNEQFF.

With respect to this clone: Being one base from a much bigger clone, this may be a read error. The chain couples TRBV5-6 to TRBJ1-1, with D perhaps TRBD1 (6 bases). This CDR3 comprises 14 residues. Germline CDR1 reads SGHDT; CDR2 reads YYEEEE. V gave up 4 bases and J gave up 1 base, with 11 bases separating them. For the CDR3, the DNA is TGTGCCAGCAGCCCCGGGACAACGAACACTGAAGCTTTCTTT. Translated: CASSPGTTNTEAFF.

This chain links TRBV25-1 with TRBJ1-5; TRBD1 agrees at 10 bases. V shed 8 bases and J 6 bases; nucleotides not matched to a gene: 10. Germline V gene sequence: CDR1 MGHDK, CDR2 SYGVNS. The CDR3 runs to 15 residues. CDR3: CASAGTGAGPQPQHF. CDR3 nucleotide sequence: TGTGCCAGCGCCGGGACAGGGGCCGGCCCTCAGCCCCAGCATTTT.

CDR3 residues: CASSISTDQTQYF. The CDR3 bases are TGTGCCAGTAGTATTTCTACAGATCAGACCCAGTACTTC. The V gene is TRBV19, the J gene TRBJ2-5; the D is unclear. Trimming removed 3 bases at V and 6 bases at J, with 11 bases between. CDR1 and CDR2 from the germline V gene are LNHDA and SQIVND (reference sequence). CDR3 length: 13 residues.

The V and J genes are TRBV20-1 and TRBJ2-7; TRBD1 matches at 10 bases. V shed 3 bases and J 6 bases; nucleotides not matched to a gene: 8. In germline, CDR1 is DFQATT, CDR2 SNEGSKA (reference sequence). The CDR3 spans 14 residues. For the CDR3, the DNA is TGCAGTGCTAGTCGGGACAGGGGAGATTCCGAGCAGTACTTC. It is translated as CSASRDRGDSEQYF.

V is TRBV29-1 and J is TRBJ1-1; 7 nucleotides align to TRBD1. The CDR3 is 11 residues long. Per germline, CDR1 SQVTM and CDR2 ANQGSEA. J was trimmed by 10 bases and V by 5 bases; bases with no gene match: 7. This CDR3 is CSVLDRALAFF. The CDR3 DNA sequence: TGCAGCGTTCTTGACAGGGCCCTAGCTTTCTTT.

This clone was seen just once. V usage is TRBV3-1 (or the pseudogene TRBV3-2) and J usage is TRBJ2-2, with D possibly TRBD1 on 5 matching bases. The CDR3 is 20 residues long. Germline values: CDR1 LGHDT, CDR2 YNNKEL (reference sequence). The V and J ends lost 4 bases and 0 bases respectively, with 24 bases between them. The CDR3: CASSLRLQTETLPNTGELFF. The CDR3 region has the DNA TGTGCCAGCAGCCTTCGCCTTCAGACAGAAACTTTACCGAACACCGGGGAGCTGTTTTTT.